Listed below are T cell receptor beta chains from one sample, sequenced in a study of blood T cell repertoires in COVID-19. Clones were sequenced by immunoSEQ multiplex PCR, and TCRdb holds only the in-frame ones, with some missing. Among tens of thousands of clones listed, about 89% were seen once. The sample comprised peripheral blood. The receptors come from a human donor in a cohort sampled during active COVID-19. Both conserved end residues are part of each CDR3. The D gene is left open where the match is weak. The size entry is marked missing in some rows and otherwise reads once, few, many or a size class.

CDR3aa	CDR3nt	d_gene	j_gene	abundance	v_gene
CASGERDLSYNEQFF	TGTGCCAGCGGCGAGCGGGACCTCTCCTACAATGAGCAGTTCTTC	TRBD2	TRBJ2-1	once	TRBV28
CASSLGGGPGETQYF	TGCGCCAGCAGCTTGGGGGGAGGGCCTGGTGAGACCCAGTACTTC	TRBD2	TRBJ2-5	NA	TRBV5-1
CSASTNYGYTF	TGCAGTGCTAGCACTAACTATGGCTACACCTTC	NA	TRBJ1-2	NA	TRBV20-1
CASSQTGGGDTEAFF	TGTGCCAGCTCCCAGACAGGGGGCGGGGACACTGAAGCTTTCTTT	TRBD1	TRBJ1-1	NA	TRBV18
CASIRGGQRKYF	TGCGCCAGCATTCGAGGGGGACAGAGGAAGTACTTC	TRBD1	TRBJ2-7	NA	TRBV23-1
CASSDSGQTYNEQFF	TGTGCCAGCAGTGACTCGGGACAGACATACAATGAGCAGTTCTTC	TRBD1	TRBJ2-1	NA	TRBV2
CASSLNVRGGQYF	TGTGCCAGCAGCTTAAATGTAAGGGGCGGGCAGTACTTC	NA	TRBJ2-7	NA	TRBV11-2
CASSPRGTNTGELFF	TGTGCCAGCAGTCCCCGCGGTACGAACACCGGGGAGCTGTTTTTT	NA	TRBJ2-2	NA	TRBV6-5
CASSRLAGEETQYF	TGCGCCAGCAGTAGGCTAGCGGGGGAAGAGACCCAGTACTTC	TRBD2	TRBJ2-5	NA	TRBV5-1
CASSTTPNQPQHF	TGTGCCAGTAGCACCACACCTAATCAGCCCCAGCATTTT	NA	TRBJ1-5	NA	TRBV19
CASSYSTGNYGYTF	TGTGCCAGCAGTTACTCGACAGGGAACTATGGCTACACCTTC	TRBD1	TRBJ1-2	NA	TRBV6-5
CASSLGQNLGHGYTF	TGTGCCAGCAGCTTAGGACAGAATCTAGGCCATGGCTACACCTTC	NA	TRBJ1-2	NA	TRBV7-9
CASSLNRGTSGANVLTF	TGTGCCAGCTCTCTTAACAGGGGGACGAGCGGGGCCAACGTCCTGACTTTC	TRBD1	TRBJ2-6	once	TRBV18
CASSFLGEETEAFF	TGCGCCAGCAGCTTTCTAGGCGAGGAGACTGAAGCTTTCTTT	NA	TRBJ1-1	NA	TRBV5-1
CASSLHFRDEQFF	TGTGCCAGCAGCTTACACTTTCGGGATGAGCAGTTCTTC	NA	TRBJ2-1	NA	TRBV11-2
CAFLPGNQPQHF	TGCGCCTTTCTTCCAGGGAATCAGCCCCAGCATTTT	NA	TRBJ1-5	NA	TRBV5-1
CASSPTGVGTDTQYF	TGTGCCAGCAGCCCCACAGGGGTCGGCACAGATACGCAGTATTTT	TRBD1	TRBJ2-3	NA	TRBV6-4
CASSRDLEGNTIYF	TGTGCCAGCAGCCGGGACTTGGAGGGAAACACCATATATTTT	NA	TRBJ1-3	NA	TRBV11-2
CASSTVAGSYNEQFF	TGCGCCAGCAGCACCGTAGCGGGGTCCTACAATGAGCAGTTCTTC	TRBD2	TRBJ2-1	NA	TRBV5-1
CASSRLFGGGGGAFF	TGTGCCAGCAGCCGACTCTTCGGCGGGGGAGGGGGAGCTTTCTTT	NA	TRBJ1-1	NA	TRBV6-6
CASSGGQGRSDTQYF	TGCGCCAGCAGCGGGGGACAGGGGCGGTCAGATACGCAGTATTTT	TRBD1	TRBJ2-3	once	TRBV5-1
CASNSGVAGELFF	TGCGCCAGCAACTCGGGGGTGGCCGGGGAGCTGTTTTTT	NA	TRBJ2-2	NA	TRBV5-1
CASSQEPQGVPTYEQYF	TGTGCCAGCAGCCAGGAACCACAAGGGGTACCCACCTACGAGCAGTACTTC	NA	TRBJ2-7	NA	TRBV14
CASSLRDRAELRGTGELFF	TGTGCCAGCAGCCTCCGGGACAGGGCCGAACTACGGGGTACCGGGGAGCTGTTTTTT	TRBD1	TRBJ2-2	few	TRBV7-9
CASGPGSTDTQYF	TGCGCCAGCGGCCCGGGTAGCACAGATACGCAGTATTTT	NA	TRBJ2-3	NA	TRBV5-1
CASSPVRGLDGYTF	TGTGCCAGCAGCCCAGTGAGGGGGCTGGATGGCTACACCTTC	TRBD1	TRBJ1-2	NA	TRBV7-9